The text below deals with one TCR beta chain. Its specificity is not known. Only in-frame clones appear in the TCRdb table, and some are missing; sequencing was by immunoSEQ multiplex PCR. The repertoire consists of nearly 35,000 clones, with about 89% occurring once and the leading ten covering approximately 0.22%. The ends were cut back, 0 bases at V and 2 bases at J, with 9 bases in the middle. Germline lookup yields CDR1 LGHNA and CDR2 YSLEER. The CDR3 is made up of 15 amino acids. Time point given: newly diagnosed, previously untreated cHL patient sample. With magnetic negative selection, CD4+ T cells were purified from PBMCs that had been thawed. Comparison PBMCs came from previously untreated, newly diagnosed classical Hodgkin lymphoma patients. These data originate in a study of PD-1 blockade in classical Hodgkin lymphoma. General study results and limits: Relapsed/refractory patients reportedly had lower baseline diversity than newly diagnosed patients. There remain no defined causes for the repertoire differences, which possibly reflect disease activity or prior therapy.

The sample consisted of CD4+ T cells from blood. The clonotype originates from a human donor with classical Hodgkin lymphoma. This chain joins TRBV4-3 and TRBJ2-3; D possibly corresponds to TRBD2 (5 bases). The chain's CDR3 is CASSQDERTTDTQYF. DNA of the CDR3: TGCGCCAGCAGCCAAGATGAGCGGACCACAGATACGCAGTATTTT.